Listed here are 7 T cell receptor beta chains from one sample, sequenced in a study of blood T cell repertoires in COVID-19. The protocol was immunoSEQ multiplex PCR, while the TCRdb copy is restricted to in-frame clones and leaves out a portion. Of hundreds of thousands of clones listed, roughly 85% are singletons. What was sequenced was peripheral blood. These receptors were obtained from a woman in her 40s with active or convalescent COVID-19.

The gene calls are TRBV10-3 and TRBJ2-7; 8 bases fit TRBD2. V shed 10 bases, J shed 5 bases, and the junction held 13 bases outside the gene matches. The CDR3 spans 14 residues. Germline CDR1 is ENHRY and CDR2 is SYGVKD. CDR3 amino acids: CASRGSGSTHEQYF. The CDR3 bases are TGTGCCAGCAGAGGAAGCGGGAGTACCCACGAGCAGTACTTC.

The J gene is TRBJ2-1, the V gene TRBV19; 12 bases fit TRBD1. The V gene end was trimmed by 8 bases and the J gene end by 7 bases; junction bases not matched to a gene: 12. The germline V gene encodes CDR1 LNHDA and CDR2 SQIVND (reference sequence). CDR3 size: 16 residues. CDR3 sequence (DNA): TGTGCCAGTGAAGAAACCGGGACAGGGGGCAGGAATGAGCAGTTCTTC. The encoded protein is CASEETGTGGRNEQFF.

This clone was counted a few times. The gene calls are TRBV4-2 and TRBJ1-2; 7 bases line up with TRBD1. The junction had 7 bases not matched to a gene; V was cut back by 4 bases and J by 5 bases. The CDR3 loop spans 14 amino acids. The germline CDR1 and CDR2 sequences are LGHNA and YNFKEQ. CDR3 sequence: CASSPWDSGYGYTF. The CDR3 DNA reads TGTGCCAGCAGCCCTTGGGACAGCGGGTATGGCTACACCTTC.

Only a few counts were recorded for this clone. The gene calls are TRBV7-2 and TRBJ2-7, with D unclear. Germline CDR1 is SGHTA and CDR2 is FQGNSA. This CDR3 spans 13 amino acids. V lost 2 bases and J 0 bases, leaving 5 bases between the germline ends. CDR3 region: CASSLWSSYEQYF. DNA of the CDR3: TGTGCCAGCAGCTTATGGAGCTCCTACGAGCAGTACTTC.

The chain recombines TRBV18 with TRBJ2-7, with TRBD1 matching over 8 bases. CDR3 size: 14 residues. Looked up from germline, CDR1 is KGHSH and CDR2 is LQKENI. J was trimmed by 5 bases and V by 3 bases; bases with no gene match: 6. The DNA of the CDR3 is TGTGCCAGCTCACCCCAAGGACAGGGTCACGAGCAGTACTTC. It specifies CASSPQGQGHEQYF.

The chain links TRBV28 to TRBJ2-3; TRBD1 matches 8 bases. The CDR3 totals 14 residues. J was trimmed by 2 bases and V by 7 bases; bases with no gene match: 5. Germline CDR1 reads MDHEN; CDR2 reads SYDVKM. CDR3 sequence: CASTPQGDTDTQYF. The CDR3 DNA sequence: TGTGCCAGCACCCCACAGGGGGACACAGATACGCAGTATTTT. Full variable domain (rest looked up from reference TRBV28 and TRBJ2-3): DVKVTQSSRYLVKRTGEKVFLECVQDMDHENMFWYRQDPGLGLRLIYFSYDVKMKEKGDIPEGYSVSREKKERFSLILESASTNQTSMYLCASTPQGDTDTQYFGPGTRLTVL.

CDR3 sequence (DNA): TGTGCCACCCAACCTAGCGGGGGGGATGAGACCCAGTACTTC. Translating it yields CATQPSGGDETQYF. The rearrangement links TRBV6-6 to TRBJ2-5; TRBD2 aligns across 12 bases. V trimming: 10 bases; J trimming: 5 bases; junction bases outside the gene matches: 8. Germline CDR1 and CDR2: MNHNY and SVGAGI (reference sequence). The CDR3 is 14 residues long.